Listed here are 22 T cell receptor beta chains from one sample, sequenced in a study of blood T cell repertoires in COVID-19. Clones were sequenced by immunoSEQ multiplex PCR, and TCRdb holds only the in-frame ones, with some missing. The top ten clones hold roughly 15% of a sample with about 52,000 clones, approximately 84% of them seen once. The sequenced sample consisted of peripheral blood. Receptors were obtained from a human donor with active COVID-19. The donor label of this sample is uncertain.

The CDR3 reads CATSYRGQGPDTQYF. CDR3 in DNA: TGTGCCACCAGTTACAGGGGGCAGGGGCCAGATACGCAGTATTTT. The chain combines TRBV24-1 with TRBJ2-3; 9 bases align to TRBD1. This CDR3 has 15 residues. The V gene's germline CDR1 is KGHDR and CDR2 SFDVKD. Trimming cost V 6 bases and J 4 bases; bases outside gene matches: 7.

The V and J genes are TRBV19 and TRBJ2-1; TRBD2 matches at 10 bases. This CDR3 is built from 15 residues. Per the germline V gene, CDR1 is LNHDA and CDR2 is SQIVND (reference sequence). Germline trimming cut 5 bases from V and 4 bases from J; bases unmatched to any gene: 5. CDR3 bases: TGTGCCAGTAGTGAGCGGGGGGGCGAGTACAATGAGCAGTTCTTC. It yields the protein CASSERGGEYNEQFF.

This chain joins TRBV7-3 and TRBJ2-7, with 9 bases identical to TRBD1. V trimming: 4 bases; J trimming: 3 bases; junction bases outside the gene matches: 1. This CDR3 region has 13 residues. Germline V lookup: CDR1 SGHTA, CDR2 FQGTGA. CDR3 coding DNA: TGTGCCAGCAGCTCGACAGGGGGCTACGAGCAGTACTTC. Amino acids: CASSSTGGYEQYF.

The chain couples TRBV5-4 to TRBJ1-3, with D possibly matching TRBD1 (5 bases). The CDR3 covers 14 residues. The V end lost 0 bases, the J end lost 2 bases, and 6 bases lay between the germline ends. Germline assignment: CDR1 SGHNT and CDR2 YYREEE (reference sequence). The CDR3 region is CASSLGQTGNTIYF. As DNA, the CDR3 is TGTGCCAGCAGCTTGGGACAGACTGGAAACACCATATATTTT.

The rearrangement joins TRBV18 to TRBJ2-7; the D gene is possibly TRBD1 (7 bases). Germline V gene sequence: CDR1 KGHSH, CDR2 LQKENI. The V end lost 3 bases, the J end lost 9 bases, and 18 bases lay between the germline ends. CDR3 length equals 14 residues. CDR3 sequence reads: CASSPAQGGLRQYF. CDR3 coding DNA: TGTGCCAGCTCACCGGCGCAGGGGGGCCTGAGGCAGTACTTC.

For the CDR3, the DNA is TGTGCCAGCAGTGGACTTAACACCGGGGAGCTGTTTTTT. It is translated as CASSGLNTGELFF. This chain uses TRBV2 with TRBJ2-2; D is uncertain. This CDR3 has 13 residues. The V gene's germline CDR1 is SNHLY and CDR2 FYNNEI. V shed 4 bases and J shed 2 bases, with 5 bases lying between them.

The CDR3 is CASSRDFSSYNEQFF. In nucleotides, the CDR3 is TGTGCCAGCAGCCGGGACTTTAGCTCCTACAATGAGCAGTTCTTC. This chain links TRBV3-1 (or the pseudogene TRBV3-2) with TRBJ2-1, with D perhaps TRBD2 (6 bases). V was cut by 4 bases and J by 0 bases, with 10 bases left in between. The germline V gene has CDR1 LGHDT and CDR2 YNNKEL (reference sequence). The CDR3 is 15 amino acids.

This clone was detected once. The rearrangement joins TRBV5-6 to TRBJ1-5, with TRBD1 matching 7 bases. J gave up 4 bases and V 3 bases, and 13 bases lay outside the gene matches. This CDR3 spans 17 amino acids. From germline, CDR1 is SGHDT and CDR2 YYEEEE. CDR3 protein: CASSSGTVNSNNQPQHF. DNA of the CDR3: TGTGCCAGCAGCTCAGGGACAGTAAACTCTAATAATCAGCCCCAGCATTTT.

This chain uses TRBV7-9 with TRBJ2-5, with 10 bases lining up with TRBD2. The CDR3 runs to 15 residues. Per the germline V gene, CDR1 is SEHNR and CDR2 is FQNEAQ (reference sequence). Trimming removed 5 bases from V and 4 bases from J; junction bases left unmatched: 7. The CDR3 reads CASSRYSGGSETQYF. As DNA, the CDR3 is TGTGCCAGCAGCCGCTATAGCGGGGGGTCAGAGACCCAGTACTTC.

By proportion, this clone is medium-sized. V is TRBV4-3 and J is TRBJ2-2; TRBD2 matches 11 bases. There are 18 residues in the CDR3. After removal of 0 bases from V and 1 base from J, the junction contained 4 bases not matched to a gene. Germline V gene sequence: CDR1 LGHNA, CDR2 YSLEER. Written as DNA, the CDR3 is TGCGCCAGCAGCCAAGATGTAGCGGGGGGGTTGAACACCGGGGAGCTGTTTTTT. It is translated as CASSQDVAGGLNTGELFF.

The CDR3 nucleotides are TGCGCCAGCAGCCAAGACTTCCCGGGTTCGTACGAGCCCCAGCATTTT. It is translated as CASSQDFPGSYEPQHF. This chain connects TRBV4-3 to TRBJ1-5; D not certain. Germline lookup yields CDR1 LGHNA and CDR2 YSLEER. Trimming cost V 0 bases and J 8 bases, with 17 bases left between them. The length of the CDR3 is 16 residues.

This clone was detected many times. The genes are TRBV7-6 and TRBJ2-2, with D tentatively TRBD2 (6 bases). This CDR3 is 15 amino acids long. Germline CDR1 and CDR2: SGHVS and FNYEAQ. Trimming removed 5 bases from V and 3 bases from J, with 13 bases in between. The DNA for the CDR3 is TGTGCCAGCAGCCAAATTGGAGGGGACACCGGGGAGCTGTTTTTT. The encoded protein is CASSQIGGDTGELFF.

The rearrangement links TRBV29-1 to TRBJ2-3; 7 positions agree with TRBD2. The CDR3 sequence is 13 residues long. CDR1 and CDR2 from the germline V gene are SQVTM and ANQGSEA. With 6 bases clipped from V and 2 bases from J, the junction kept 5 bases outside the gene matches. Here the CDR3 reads CSVGLDPTDTQYF. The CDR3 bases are TGCAGCGTCGGACTAGACCCCACAGATACGCAGTATTTT.

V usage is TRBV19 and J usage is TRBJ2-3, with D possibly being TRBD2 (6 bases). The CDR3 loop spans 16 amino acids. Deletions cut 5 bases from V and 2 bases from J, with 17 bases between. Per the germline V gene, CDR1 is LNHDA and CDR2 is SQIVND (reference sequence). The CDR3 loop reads CASSPFGGRDTDTQYF. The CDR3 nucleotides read TGTGCCAGTAGTCCCTTCGGGGGTCGGGACACAGATACGCAGTATTTT. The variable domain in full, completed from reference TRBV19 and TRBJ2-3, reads DGGITQSPKYLFRKEGQNVTLSCEQNLNHDAMYWYRQDPGQGLRLIYYSQIVNDFQKGDIAEGYSVSREKKESFPLTVTSAQKNPTAFYLCASSPFGGRDTDTQYFGPGTRLTVL.

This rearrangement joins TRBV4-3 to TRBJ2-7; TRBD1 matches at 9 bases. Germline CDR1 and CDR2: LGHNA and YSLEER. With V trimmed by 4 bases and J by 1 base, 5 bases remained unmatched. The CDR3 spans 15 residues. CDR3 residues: CASSPGTGNSYEQYF. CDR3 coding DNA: TGCGCCAGCAGCCCCGGGACAGGGAATTCCTACGAGCAGTACTTC.

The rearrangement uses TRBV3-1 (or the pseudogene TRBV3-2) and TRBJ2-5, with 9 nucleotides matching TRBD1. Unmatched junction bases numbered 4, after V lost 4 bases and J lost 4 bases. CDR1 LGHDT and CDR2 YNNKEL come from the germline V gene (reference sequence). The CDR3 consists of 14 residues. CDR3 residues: CASSRQGVGETQYF. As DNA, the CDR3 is TGTGCCAGCAGCCGACAGGGGGTTGGAGAGACCCAGTACTTC.

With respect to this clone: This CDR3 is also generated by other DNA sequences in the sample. The CDR3 DNA sequence: TGTGCCAGCAGGTCAGTCCCCAAAACAGGTCGGGAGCCCACCGGGGAGCTGTTTTTT. Its translation: CASRSVPKTGREPTGELFF. V and J are TRBV6-9 and TRBJ2-2; the D gene is possibly TRBD2 (6 bases). This CDR3 comprises 19 residues. Trimming left V 6 bases short and J 4 bases short, with 27 bases between. Germline V gene sequence: CDR1 MNHGY, CDR2 SVAAGI.

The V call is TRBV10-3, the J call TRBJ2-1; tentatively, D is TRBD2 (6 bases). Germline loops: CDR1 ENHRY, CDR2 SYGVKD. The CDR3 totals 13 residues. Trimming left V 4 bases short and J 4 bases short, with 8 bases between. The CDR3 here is CAISGGLYNEQFF. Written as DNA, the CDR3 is TGTGCCATCAGTGGCGGACTATACAATGAGCAGTTCTTC.

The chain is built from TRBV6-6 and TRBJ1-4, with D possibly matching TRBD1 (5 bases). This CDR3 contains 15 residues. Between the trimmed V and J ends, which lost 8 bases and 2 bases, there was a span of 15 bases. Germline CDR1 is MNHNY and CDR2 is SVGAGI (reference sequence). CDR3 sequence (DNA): TGTGCCAGCGTTTTCCAGGGTGCCACTAATGAAAAACTGTTTTTT. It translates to CASVFQGATNEKLFF.

CDR3 nucleotides: TGTGCCAGCAGCCTATCGACTGGAAAAGAGACCCAGTACTTC. This encodes CASSLSTGKETQYF. J is TRBJ2-5 and V is TRBV7-9; D call uncertain. CDR1 and CDR2 from the germline V gene are SEHNR and FQNEAQ (reference sequence). The CDR3 spans 14 residues. Deletions cut 5 bases from V and 3 bases from J, with 13 bases between.

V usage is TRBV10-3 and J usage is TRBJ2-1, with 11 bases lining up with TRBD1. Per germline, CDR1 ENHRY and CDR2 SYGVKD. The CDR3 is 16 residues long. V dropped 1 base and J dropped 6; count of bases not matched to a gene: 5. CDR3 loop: CAISELGQGVSNEQFF. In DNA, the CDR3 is TGTGCCATCAGTGAGTTGGGACAGGGGGTTAGCAATGAGCAGTTCTTC.

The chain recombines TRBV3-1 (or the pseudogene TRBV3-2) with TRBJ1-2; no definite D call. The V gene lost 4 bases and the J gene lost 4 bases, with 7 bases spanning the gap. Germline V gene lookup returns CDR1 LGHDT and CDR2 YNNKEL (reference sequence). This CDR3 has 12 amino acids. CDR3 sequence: CASSLSGYGYTF. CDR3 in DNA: TGTGCCAGCAGCCTCTCAGGCTATGGCTACACCTTC.